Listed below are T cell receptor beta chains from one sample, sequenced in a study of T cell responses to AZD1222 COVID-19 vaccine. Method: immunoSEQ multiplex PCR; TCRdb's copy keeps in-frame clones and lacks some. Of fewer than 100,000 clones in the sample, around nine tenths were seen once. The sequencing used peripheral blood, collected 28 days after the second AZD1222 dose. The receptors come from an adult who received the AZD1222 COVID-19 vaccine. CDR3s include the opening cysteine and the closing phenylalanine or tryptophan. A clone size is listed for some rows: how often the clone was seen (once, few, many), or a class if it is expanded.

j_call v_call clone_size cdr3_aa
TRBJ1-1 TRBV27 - CASKVPGQIPEAFF
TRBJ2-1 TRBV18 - CASKLATTLSDEQFF
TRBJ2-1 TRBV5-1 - CASSPDSTSNNEQFF
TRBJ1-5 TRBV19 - CASTLRVGQPQHF
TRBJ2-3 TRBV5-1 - CASSLDRTNTDTQYF
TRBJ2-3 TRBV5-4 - CASSLSLRETKKGDTQYF
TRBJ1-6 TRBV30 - CAWSTRRTGSNSPLHF
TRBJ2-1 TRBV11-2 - CASSSPTLAVNNEQFF
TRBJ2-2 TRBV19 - CASKMTENTGELFF
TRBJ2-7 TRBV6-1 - CASSDFQPGEQYF
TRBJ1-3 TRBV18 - CASSPRAGEPGNTIYF
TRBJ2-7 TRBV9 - CASSVSSGSRNEQYF
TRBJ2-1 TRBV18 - CASSPGTSYNEQFF
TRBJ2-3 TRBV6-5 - CASKDSLRLDTQYF
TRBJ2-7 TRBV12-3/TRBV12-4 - CASSLGRGYEQYF
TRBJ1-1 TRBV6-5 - CASKYRDSVGAFF
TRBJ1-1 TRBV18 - CASSPGGTYTEAFF
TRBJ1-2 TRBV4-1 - CASSQPGTSYGYTF
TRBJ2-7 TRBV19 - CASSQGTAYEQYF
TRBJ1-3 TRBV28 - CASSPQGSSSGNTIYF
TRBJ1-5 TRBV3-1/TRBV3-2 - CASSQDYTDQPQHF
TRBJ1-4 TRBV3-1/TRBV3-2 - CASSQDIGPRGEKLFF
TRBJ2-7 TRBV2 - CASSGSRDNEQYF
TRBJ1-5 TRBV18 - CASSPLGPPGQPQHF
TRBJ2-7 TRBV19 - CASLAGLPPYEQYF
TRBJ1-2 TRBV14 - CASSPKGSYGYTF
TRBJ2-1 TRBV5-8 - CASSSGPGRKRSEQFF
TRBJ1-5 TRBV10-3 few CAISETGYQPQHF
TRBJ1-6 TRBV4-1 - CASSQGYGQGNYNSPLHF
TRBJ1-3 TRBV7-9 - CASSAPTGSGNTIYF
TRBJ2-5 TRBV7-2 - CASSPFPSGRVETQYF
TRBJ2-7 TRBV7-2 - CASSLGLAGVSSYEQYF
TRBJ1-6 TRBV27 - CASRLQSFNNSPLHF
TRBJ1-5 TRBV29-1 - CSVGETGTGQPQHF
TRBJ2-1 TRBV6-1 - CASSERGGFGTGFDEQFF
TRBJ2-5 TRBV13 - CASSPGRTAGGFSETQYF
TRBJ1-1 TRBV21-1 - CASSKGGRVKTEAFF
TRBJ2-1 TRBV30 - CAWSVITGGYSYNEQFF
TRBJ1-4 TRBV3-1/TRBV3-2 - CASSQVRGAGEKLFF
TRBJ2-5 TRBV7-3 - CASSLVGRGQETQYF
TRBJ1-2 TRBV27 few CASSLSLGQGYGYTF
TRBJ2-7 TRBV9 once CASSLRDRGTYEQYF
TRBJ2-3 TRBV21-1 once CASSPYAGDLEDTQYF
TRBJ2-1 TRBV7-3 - CASSSGLAGAEQFF
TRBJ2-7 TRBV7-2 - CASSLTPLAGNYEQYF
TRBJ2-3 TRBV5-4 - CASSLGGVSADTQYF
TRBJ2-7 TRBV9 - CASSVNRHPDEQYF
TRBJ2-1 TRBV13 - CASSLGGGASSYNEQFF
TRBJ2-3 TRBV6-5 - CASSYSSGRVADTQYF
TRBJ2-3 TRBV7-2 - CASSQLNTDTQYF
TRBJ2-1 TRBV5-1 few CASRGGDNEQFF
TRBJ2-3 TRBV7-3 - CASTIGSSTDTQYF
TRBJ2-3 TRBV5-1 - CASSQWVQGGTTDTQYF
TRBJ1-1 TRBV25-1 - CASVGQGEAFF
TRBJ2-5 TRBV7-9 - CASSLGQGYQETQYF
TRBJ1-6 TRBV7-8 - CASSLGQKDSPLHF